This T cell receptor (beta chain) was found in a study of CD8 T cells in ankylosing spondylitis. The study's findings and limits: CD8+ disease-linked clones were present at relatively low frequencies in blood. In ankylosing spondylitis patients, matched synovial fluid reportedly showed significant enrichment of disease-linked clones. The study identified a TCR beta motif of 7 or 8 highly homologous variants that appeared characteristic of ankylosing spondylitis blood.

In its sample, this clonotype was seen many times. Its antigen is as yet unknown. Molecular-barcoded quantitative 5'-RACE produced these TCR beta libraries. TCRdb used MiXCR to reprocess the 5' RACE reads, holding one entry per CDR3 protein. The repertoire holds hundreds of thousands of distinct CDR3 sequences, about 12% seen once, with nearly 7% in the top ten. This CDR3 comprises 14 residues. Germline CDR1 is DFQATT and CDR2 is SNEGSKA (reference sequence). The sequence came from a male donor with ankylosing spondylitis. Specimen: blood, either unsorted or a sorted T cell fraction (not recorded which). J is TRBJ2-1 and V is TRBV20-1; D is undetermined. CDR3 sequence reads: CRATSLSSYNEQFF. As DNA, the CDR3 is TGCAGAGCCACCTCATTGAGCTCCTACAATGAGCAGTTCTTC.